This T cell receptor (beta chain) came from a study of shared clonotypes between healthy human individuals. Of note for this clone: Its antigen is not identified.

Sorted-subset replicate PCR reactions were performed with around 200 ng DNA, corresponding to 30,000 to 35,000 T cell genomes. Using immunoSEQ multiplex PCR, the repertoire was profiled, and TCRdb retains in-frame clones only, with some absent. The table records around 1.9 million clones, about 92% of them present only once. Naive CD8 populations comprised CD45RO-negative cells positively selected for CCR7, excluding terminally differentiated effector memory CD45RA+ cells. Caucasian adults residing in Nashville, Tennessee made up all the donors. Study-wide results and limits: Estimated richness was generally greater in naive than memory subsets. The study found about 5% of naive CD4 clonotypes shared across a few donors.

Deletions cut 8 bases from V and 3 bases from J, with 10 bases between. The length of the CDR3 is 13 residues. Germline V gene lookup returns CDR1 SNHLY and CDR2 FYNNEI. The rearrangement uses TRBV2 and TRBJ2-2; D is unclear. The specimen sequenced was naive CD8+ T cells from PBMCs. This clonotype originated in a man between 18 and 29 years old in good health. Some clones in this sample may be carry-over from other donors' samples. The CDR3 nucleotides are TGTGCCAGCGCCAGAATCTACACCGGGGAGCTGTTTTTT. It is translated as CASARIYTGELFF.